The clone carrying this TCR beta chain was recorded only once. This CDR3 is 15 amino acids long. Trimming took 5 bases from V and 4 from J; bases not matched to a gene: 7. Germline CDR1 is MDHEN and CDR2 is SYDVKM. The entry originates in a study of radiation and T cells in renal cell carcinoma. Time point noted: blood 2 weeks post-SBRT. Treatment indicated: 15 Gy SBRT to primary tumor, nephrectomy 4 weeks later. Radiation-treated patients gave blood at baseline, week 2 and week 4. The table came from immunoSEQ multiplex PCR; TCRdb's copy has only in-frame clones and leaves some out. This sample carries about 130,000 clones, 88% of them seen once, and the ten largest clones take 5% to 6%.

This clonotype was obtained from a woman in her seventies with renal cell carcinoma. The sample here was blood, taken from a patient whose treatment included radiotherapy and nephrectomy. The V gene is TRBV28, the J gene TRBJ2-2; 7 nucleotides line up with TRBD1. CDR3 bases: TGTGCCAGCAGTCCGGTCGACAGGGCCACCGGGGAGCTGTTTTTT. Its protein is CASSPVDRATGELFF. Using reference TRBV28 and TRBJ2-2 for the parts outside the CDR3, the full variable domain is DVKVTQSSRYLVKRTGEKVFLECVQDMDHENMFWYRQDPGLGLRLIYFSYDVKMKEKGDIPEGYSVSREKKERFSLILESASTNQTSMYLCASSPVDRATGELFFGEGSRLTVL.